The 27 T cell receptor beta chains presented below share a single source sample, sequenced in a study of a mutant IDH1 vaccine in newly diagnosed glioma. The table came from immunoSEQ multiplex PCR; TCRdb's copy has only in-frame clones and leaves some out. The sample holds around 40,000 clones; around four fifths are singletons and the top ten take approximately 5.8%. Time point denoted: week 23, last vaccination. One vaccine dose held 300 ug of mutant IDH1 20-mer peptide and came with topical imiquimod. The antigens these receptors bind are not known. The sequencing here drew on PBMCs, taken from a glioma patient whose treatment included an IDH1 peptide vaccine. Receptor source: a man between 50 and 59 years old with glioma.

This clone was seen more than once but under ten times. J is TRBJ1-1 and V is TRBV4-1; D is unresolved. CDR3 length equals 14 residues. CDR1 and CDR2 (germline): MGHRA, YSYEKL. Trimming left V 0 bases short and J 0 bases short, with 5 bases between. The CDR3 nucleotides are TGCGCCAGCAGCCAAGAGAAGGTGAACACTGAAGCTTTCTTT. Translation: CASSQEKVNTEAFF.

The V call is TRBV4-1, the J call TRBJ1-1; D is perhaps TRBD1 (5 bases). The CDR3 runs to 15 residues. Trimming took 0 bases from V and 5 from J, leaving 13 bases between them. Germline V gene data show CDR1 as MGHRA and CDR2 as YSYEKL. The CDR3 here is CASSQDRQGGTEAFF. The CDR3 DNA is TGCGCCAGCAGCCAAGATCGGCAGGGTGGGACTGAAGCTTTCTTT.

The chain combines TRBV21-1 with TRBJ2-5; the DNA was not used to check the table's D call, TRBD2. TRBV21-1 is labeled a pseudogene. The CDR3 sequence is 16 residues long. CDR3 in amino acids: CASSIGGSPPPETQYF. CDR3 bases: TGTGCCAGCAGCATTGGGGGGTCTCCCCCCCCGGAGACCCAGTACTTC.

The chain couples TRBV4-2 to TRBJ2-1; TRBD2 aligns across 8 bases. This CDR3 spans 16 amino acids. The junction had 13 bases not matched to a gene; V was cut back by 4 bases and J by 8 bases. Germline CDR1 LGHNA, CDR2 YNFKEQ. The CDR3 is CASSPTRAGGLDEQFF. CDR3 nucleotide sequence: TGTGCCAGCAGCCCTACCCGGGCGGGGGGTTTGGATGAGCAGTTCTTC.

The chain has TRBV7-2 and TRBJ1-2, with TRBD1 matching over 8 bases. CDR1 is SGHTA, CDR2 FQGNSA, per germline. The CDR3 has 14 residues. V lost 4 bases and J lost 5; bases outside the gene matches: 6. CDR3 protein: CASSSDRGVYGYTF. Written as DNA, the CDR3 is TGTGCCAGCAGCTCCGACAGGGGTGTGTATGGCTACACCTTC.

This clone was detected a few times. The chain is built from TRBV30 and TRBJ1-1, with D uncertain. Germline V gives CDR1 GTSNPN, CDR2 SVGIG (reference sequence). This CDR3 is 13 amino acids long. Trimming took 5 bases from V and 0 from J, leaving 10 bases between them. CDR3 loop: CAWDDEVNTEAFF. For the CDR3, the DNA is TGTGCCTGGGATGATGAGGTGAACACTGAAGCTTTCTTT.

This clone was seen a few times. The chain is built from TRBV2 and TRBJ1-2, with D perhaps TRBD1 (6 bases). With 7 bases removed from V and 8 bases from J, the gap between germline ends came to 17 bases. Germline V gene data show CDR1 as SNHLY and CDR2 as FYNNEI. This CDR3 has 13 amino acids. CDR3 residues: CASNTGRLKGYTF. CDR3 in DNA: TGTGCCAGCAACACAGGGAGGTTGAAGGGCTACACCTTC. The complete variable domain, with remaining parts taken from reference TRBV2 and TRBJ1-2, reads EPEVTQTPSHQVTQMGQEVILRCVPISNHLYFYWYRQILGQKVEFLVSFYNNEISEKSEIFDDQFSVERPDGSNFTLKIRSTKLEDSAMYFCASNTGRLKGYTFGSGTRLTVV.

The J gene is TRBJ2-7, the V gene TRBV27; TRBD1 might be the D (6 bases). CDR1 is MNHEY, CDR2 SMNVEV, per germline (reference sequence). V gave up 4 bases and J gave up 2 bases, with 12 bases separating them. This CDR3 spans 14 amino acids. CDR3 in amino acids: CASSSGQPTYEQYF. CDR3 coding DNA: TGTGCCAGCAGTTCCGGACAGCCGACCTACGAGCAGTACTTC.

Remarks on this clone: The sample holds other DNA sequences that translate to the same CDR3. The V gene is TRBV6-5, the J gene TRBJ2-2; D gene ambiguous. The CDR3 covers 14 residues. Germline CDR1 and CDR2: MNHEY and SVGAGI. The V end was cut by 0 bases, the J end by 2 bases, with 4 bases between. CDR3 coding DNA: TGTGCCAGCAGTTACTCACCCAACACCGGGGAGCTGTTTTTT. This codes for CASSYSPNTGELFF.

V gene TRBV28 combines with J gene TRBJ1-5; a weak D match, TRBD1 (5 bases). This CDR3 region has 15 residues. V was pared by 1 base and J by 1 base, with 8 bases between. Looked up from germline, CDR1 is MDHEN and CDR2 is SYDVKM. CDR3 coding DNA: TGTGCCAGCAGTTTATCGAGGGGCAGCAATCAGCCCCAGCATTTT. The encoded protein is CASSLSRGSNQPQHF.

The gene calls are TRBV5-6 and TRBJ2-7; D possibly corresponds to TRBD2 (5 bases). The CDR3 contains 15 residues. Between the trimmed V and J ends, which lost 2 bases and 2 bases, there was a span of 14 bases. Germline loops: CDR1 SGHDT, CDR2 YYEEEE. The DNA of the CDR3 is TGTGCCAGCAGCTTCGGAGGCGACGGACCCTACGAGCAGTACTTC. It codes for CASSFGGDGPYEQYF. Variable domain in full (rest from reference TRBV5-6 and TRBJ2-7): DAGVTQSPTHLIKTRGQQVTLRCSPKSGHDTVSWYQQALGQGPQFIFQYYEEEERQRGNFPDRFSGHQFPNYSSELNVNALLLGDSALYLCASSFGGDGPYEQYFGPGTRLTVT.

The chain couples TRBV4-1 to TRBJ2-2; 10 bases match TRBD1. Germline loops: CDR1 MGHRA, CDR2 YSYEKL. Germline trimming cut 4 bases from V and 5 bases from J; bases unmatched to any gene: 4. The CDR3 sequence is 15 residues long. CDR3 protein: CASSLGQGGTGELFF. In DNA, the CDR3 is TGCGCCAGCAGCCTCGGACAGGGGGGTACCGGGGAGCTGTTTTTT.

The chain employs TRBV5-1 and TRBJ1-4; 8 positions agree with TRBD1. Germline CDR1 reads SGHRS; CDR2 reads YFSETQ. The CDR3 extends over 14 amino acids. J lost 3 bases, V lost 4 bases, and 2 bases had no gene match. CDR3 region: CASSQGQANEKLFF. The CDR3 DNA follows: TGCGCCAGCAGCCAGGGACAGGCTAATGAAAAACTGTTTTTT.

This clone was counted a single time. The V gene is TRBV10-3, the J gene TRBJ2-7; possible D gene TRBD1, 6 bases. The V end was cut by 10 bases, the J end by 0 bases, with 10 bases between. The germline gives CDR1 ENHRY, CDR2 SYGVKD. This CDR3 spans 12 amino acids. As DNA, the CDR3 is TGTGCCACGACAGGCTACTCCTACGAGCAGTACTTC. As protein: CATTGYSYEQYF.

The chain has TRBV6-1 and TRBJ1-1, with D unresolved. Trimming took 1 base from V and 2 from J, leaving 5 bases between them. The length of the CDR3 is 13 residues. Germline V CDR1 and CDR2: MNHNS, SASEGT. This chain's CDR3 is CASSEEGNTEAFF. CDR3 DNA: TGTGCCAGCAGTGAAGAGGGAAACACTGAAGCTTTCTTT.

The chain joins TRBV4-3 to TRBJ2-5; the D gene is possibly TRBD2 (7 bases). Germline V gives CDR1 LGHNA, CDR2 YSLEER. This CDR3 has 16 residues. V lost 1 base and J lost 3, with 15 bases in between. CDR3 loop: CASSQGGPGGEETQYF. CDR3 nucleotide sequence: TGCGCCAGCAGCCAAGGGGGCCCGGGGGGCGAAGAGACCCAGTACTTC.

The CDR3 DNA reads as TGTGCCAGCAGTGGGACTGCCCTACTCTACGAGCAGTACTTC. Translated: CASSGTALLYEQYF. The genes are TRBV2 and TRBJ2-7; maybe TRBD2 (5 bases). Per the germline V gene, CDR1 is SNHLY and CDR2 is FYNNEI. This CDR3 has 14 amino acids. V was shortened by 4 bases and J by 3 bases, with 13 bases between the two germline ends.

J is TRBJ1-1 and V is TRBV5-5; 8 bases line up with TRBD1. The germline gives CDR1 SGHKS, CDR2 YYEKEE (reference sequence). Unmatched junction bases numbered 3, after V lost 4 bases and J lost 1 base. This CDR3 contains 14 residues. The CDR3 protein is CASSIGTGNTEAFF. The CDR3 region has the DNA TGTGCCAGCAGCATCGGGACAGGGAACACTGAAGCTTTCTTT.

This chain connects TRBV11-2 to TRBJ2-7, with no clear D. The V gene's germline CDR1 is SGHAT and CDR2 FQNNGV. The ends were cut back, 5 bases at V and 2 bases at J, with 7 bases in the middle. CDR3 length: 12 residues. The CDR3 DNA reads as TGTGCCAGCAGCATCAGACCCTACGAGCAGTACTTC. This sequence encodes CASSIRPYEQYF.

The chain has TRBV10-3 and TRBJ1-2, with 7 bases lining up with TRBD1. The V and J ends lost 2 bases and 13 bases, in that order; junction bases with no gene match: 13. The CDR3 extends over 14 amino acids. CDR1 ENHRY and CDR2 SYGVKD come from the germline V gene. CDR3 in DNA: TGTGCCATCAGTGAGAGGGGAGGACAGGCAGGGCCCACCTTC. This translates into CAISERGGQAGPTF.

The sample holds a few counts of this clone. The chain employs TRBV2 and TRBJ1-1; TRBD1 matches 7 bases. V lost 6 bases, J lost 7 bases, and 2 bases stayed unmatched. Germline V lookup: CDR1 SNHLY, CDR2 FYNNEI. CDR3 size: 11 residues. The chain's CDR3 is CASRGQSEAFF. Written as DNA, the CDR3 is TGTGCCAGCAGGGGACAGAGTGAAGCTTTCTTT.

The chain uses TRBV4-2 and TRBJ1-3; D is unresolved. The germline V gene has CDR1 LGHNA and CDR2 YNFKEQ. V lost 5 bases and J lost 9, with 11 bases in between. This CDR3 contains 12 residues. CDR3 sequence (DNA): TGTGCCAGCAGCTCCACACAAGCCACCATATATTTT. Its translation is CASSSTQATIYF.

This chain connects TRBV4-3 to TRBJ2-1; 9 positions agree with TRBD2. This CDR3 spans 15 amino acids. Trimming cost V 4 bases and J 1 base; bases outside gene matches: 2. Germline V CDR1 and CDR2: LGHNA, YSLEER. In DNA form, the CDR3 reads TGCGCCAGCAGCCTAGCGGGGGTATCCTACAATGAGCAGTTCTTC. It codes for CASSLAGVSYNEQFF.

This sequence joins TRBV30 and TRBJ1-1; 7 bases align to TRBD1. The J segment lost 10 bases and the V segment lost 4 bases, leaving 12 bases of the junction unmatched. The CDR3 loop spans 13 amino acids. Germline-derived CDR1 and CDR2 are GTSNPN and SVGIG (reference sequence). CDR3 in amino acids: CAWNRDSPIGAFF. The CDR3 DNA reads TGTGCCTGGAATCGGGACAGCCCGATTGGAGCTTTCTTT.

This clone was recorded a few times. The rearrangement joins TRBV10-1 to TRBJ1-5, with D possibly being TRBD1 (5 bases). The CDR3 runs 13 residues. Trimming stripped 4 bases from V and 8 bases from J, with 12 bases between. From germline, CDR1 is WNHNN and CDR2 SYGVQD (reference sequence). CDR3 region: CASSGNLGEPQHF. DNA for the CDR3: TGCGCCAGCAGTGGAAACTTGGGGGAGCCCCAGCATTTT.

CDR3 sequence: CSARVSRGAFF. CDR3 nucleotide sequence: TGCAGTGCTAGAGTCAGCCGGGGGGCTTTCTTT. The gene calls are TRBV20-1 and TRBJ1-1, with D perhaps matching TRBD1 (5 bases). V was trimmed by 1 base and J by 11 bases, leaving 11 bases between them. The germline gives CDR1 DFQATT, CDR2 SNEGSKA (reference sequence). CDR3 length: 11 residues.

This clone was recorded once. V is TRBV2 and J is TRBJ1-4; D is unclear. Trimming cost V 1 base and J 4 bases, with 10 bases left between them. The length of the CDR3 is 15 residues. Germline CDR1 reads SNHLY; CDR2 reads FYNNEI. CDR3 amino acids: CASSEGVWGNEKLFF. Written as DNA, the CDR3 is TGTGCCAGCAGTGAAGGGGTTTGGGGTAATGAAAAACTGTTTTTT.